This T cell receptor beta chain comes out of a study of early T cells in non-severe SARS-CoV-2 infection. CDR3 size: 13 residues. The germline V gene encodes CDR1 DFQATT and CDR2 SNEGSKA (reference sequence). One entry per CDR3 protein results from TCRdb running MiXCR on the 5' RACE reads. The data show some 66,000 distinct CDR3 sequences, with roughly 13% seen just once and 7.5% to 9% held by the top ten. Study outcomes and limitations: Sequences matched to VDJdb favored anti-spike CD8 responses, while private and CD4 specificities were missed.

In the case of this clonotype: No antigen is known for it.

The rearrangement joins TRBV20-1 to TRBJ2-7, with TRBD1 matching 7 bases. Sequenced input: whole blood. The sequence was obtained from an adult who was a healthcare worker with PCR-confirmed SARS-CoV-2 infection or an uninfected control (not recorded which). The CDR3, as DNA: TGCAGGGCACAGGGGCATAACTCCTACGAGCAGTACTTC. This codes for CRAQGHNSYEQYF.